Given below is one T cell receptor beta chain in context. Its specificity is not known. This specimen comes from a study of cytomegalovirus exposure and HLA in healthy donors. Vbeta (60) and Jbeta (13) primers were used in the PCR. Assay used: immunoSEQ multiplex PCR; TCRdb lists only in-frame clones, some missing. Of about 140,000 clones detected, about four fifths appear once; the ten largest clones hold about 3.4%. Findings of the study overall: The majority of TCR sequences were rare, yet some public TCRs appeared in many donors.

The junction had 6 bases not matched to a gene; V was cut back by 6 bases and J by 2 bases. The CDR3 runs 14 residues. From germline, CDR1 is LNHNV and CDR2 YYDKDF (reference sequence). The source is a man between 18 and 29 years old in good health and CMV-seropositive. The chain couples TRBV15 to TRBJ2-7; TRBD1 agrees at 8 bases. Sequenced: PBMCs. The CDR3 coding sequence is TGTGCCACCAGGGACAGGGTGTCAGCCTACGAGCAGTACTTC. This codes for CATRDRVSAYEQYF. Filled out from reference TRBV15 and TRBJ2-7, the complete variable domain reads DAMVIQNPRYQVTQFGKPVTLSCSQTLNHNVMYWYQQKSSQAPKLLFHYYDKDFNNEADTPDNFQSRRPNTSFCFLDIRSPGLGDTAMYLCATRDRVSAYEQYFGPGTRLTVT.